This TCR beta chain was identified in a study of cytomegalovirus exposure and HLA in healthy donors. Study results and limitations: Previously analyzed data showed that most TCR beta V segments were productive at a frequency of about 87% or about 30%.

It was with 60 Vbeta and 13 Jbeta primers that the PCR ran. Methods used by the authors: A later analysis tallied about 80 million unique TCR beta chains, around 11 million of them shared. The data were produced by immunoSEQ multiplex PCR, yet TCRdb's version contains in-frame clones alone and is incomplete. V and J calls plus clone size are reproduced from that table; the DNA served to infer D and trimming. The sample yields some 140,000 clones, 70% to 80% seen once. With respect to this clone: Its antigen is still unknown.

Germline-derived CDR1 and CDR2 are SEHNR and FQNEAQ (reference sequence). Losses at the gene ends were 3 bases for V and 6 bases for J; bases not matched to a gene: 10. This CDR3 spans 15 amino acids. Nominally healthy donors were sampled, though unrecorded immune exposures were likely. The chain combines TRBV7-9 with TRBJ2-7; 8 bases are shared with TRBD2. The origin of this receptor is a woman aged 40 to 49 in good health and CMV-seronegative. The sequencing sample was made of PBMCs. CDR3 protein: CASSFVSSGKGEQYF. The DNA of the CDR3 is TGTGCCAGCAGCTTCGTCAGTAGCGGGAAGGGCGAGCAGTACTTC. The full variable domain, completed using reference TRBV7-9 and TRBJ2-7, is DTGVSQNPRHKITKRGQNVTFRCDPISEHNRLYWYRQTLGQGPEFLTYFQNEAQLEKSRLLSDRFSAERPKGSFSTLEIQRTEQGDSAMYLCASSFVSSGKGEQYFGPGTRLTVT.